Included here is one TCR beta chain sequence, with context. No antigen is known for it. Here immunoSEQ multiplex PCR was the method, and the copy in TCRdb shows in-frame clones only, minus some. The sample holds 60,000 to 100,000 clones, roughly 87% seen once. This entry is derived from a study of T cell responses to AZD1222 COVID-19 vaccine. This CDR3 contains 16 residues. Between the trimmed V and J ends, which lost 0 bases and 0 bases, there was a span of 10 bases. Per germline, CDR1 SGHNT and CDR2 YYREEE (reference sequence). Study-level points and caveats: Samples come after the peak T cell response, not at day 14. Reports indicate that nearly half of spike-specific TCRs are directed at unmutated variant regions.

The receptor was derived from an adult in good health. Sequencing used peripheral blood, obtained on day 0 of AZD1222 vaccination. The chain combines TRBV5-4 with TRBJ2-1; TRBD2 is a possible D gene (5 bases). The CDR3 loop is CASSLGGGSSYNEQFF. The CDR3 DNA reads as TGTGCCAGCAGCTTGGGTGGAGGTAGCTCCTACAATGAGCAGTTCTTC.